This passage covers 28 T cell receptor beta chains from one sample sequenced in a study of T cells in localized non-small cell lung cancer. TCRdb's copy holds only in-frame clones and misses some; the assay was immunoSEQ multiplex PCR. The sample records roughly 9,600 clones, around 91% being singletons. This sample comprised peripheral blood, obtained before any cancer treatment. The receptor set was obtained from a male donor aged 60 or over with stage III squamous cell lung carcinoma.

The chain couples TRBV7-2 to TRBJ2-4; D is ambiguous. The CDR3 has 13 residues. Germline V lookup: CDR1 SGHTA, CDR2 FQGNSA. V dropped 5 bases and J dropped 10 bases, with 15 bases sitting between them. CDR3 in DNA: TGTGCCAGCAGCGGGCCGTCAACCCTGATTCAGTACTTC. Translating gives CASSGPSTLIQYF.

The rearrangement joins TRBV5-4 to TRBJ2-2; maybe TRBD2 (5 bases). Deletions cut 5 bases from V and 1 base from J, with 9 bases between. CDR3 length equals 14 residues. CDR1 and CDR2 from the germline V gene are SGHNT and YYREEE (reference sequence). The CDR3 region is CASRKRENTGELFF. In nucleotides, the CDR3 is TGTGCCAGCAGAAAACGGGAGAACACCGGGGAGCTGTTTTTT.

This clone was recorded only once. The rearrangement uses TRBV6-6 and TRBJ2-7; perhaps D is TRBD1 or TRBD2 (5 bases each). Trimming pared 4 bases from V and 2 bases from J, leaving 15 bases between. The V gene's germline CDR1 is MNHNY and CDR2 SVGAGI (reference sequence). This CDR3 spans 15 amino acids. CDR3 residues: CASSWDGISTYEQYF. In nucleotides, the CDR3 is TGTGCCAGCAGTTGGGACGGGATAAGCACCTACGAGCAGTACTTC.

The chain recombines TRBV7-2 with TRBJ2-5; TRBD2 might be the D (5 bases). This CDR3 comprises 13 residues. Between the trimmed V and J ends, which lost 0 bases and 5 bases, there was a span of 7 bases. CDR1 and CDR2 from the germline V gene are SGHTA and FQGNSA. CDR3 coding DNA: TGTGCCAGCAGCTTAGCCAGAGGGGAGACCCAGTACTTC. This sequence encodes CASSLARGETQYF.

V gene TRBV19 combines with J gene TRBJ2-2, with D perhaps matching TRBD2 (5 bases). The germline V gene has CDR1 LNHDA and CDR2 SQIVND (reference sequence). The germline V and J ends were trimmed by 6 bases and 5 bases, with 13 bases remaining between them. The CDR3 has 14 residues. The CDR3 DNA reads TGTGCCAGTAGACCTCACGAGGGTACCGGGGAGCTGTTTTTT. Its protein is CASRPHEGTGELFF.

CDR3 coding DNA: TGTGCCAGCAGTCCAGGGACTAACTATGGCTACACCTTC. It codes for CASSPGTNYGYTF. The chain carries TRBV6-6 and TRBJ1-2, with TRBD1 as a possible D gene (5 bases). Germline CDR1 MNHNY, CDR2 SVGAGI (reference sequence). The V and J ends lost 5 bases and 0 bases respectively, with 7 bases between them. The CDR3 runs to 13 residues.

In this sample, this clone turned up once. This chain uses TRBV11-2 with TRBJ2-3, with D perhaps given as TRBD1 or TRBD2 (5 bases each). Germline V gene sequence: CDR1 SGHAT, CDR2 FQNNGV. The CDR3 loop spans 17 amino acids. V lost 7 bases, J lost 4 bases, and 24 bases lay in between. The chain's CDR3 is CASTPRGVGEPPDTQYF. The DNA of the CDR3 is TGTGCCAGCACCCCCAGAGGGGTAGGAGAACCACCAGATACGCAGTATTTT. The full variable domain, rest sourced from reference TRBV11-2 and TRBJ2-3, is EAGVAQSPRYKIIEKRQSVAFWCNPISGHATLYWYQQILGQGPKLLIQFQNNGVVDDSQLPKDRFSAERLKGVDSTLKIQPAKLEDSAVYLCASTPRGVGEPPDTQYFGPGTRLTVL.

This clone is labeled large. The V gene is TRBV7-6, the J gene TRBJ1-1, with unresolved D. V shed 1 base and J shed 0 bases, with 9 bases lying between them. This CDR3 has 15 amino acids. Per the germline V gene, CDR1 is SGHVS and CDR2 is FNYEAQ. CDR3 sequence reads: CASSLVPEMNTEAFF. In DNA, the CDR3 is TGTGCCAGCAGCTTAGTCCCCGAGATGAACACTGAAGCTTTCTTT. Full variable domain (outside the CDR3, taken from reference TRBV7-6 and TRBJ1-1): GAGVSQSPRYKVTKRGQDVALRCDPISGHVSLYWYRQALGQGPEFLTYFNYEAQQDKSGLPNDRFSAERPEGSISTLTIQRTEQRDSAMYRCASSLVPEMNTEAFFGQGTRLTVV.

The chain carries TRBV6-1 and TRBJ2-7; TRBD2 is a possible D gene (6 bases). This CDR3 contains 16 residues. Germline-derived CDR1 and CDR2 are MNHNS and SASEGT. V was cut by 2 bases and J by 5 bases, with 19 bases left in between. The CDR3 sequence is CASSEFSSFGGNEQYF. The DNA of the CDR3 is TGTGCCAGCAGTGAATTTTCTTCGTTTGGAGGGAACGAGCAGTACTTC.

This clone was picked up one time. V and J are TRBV4-1 and TRBJ1-6; D is uncertain. The CDR3 is 14 residues long. V was clipped by 2 bases and J by 6 bases, with 8 bases between them. Germline V gene lookup returns CDR1 MGHRA and CDR2 YSYEKL. In DNA form, the CDR3 reads TGCGCCAGCAGCCAAAGTACAATTAATTCACCCCTCCACTTT. It translates to CASSQSTINSPLHF.

This clone was counted between two and nine times. The chain uses TRBV15 and TRBJ1-5; 7 nucleotides match TRBD1. The V gene end was trimmed by 7 bases and the J gene end by 0 bases; junction bases not matched to a gene: 3. This CDR3 contains 14 residues. The germline V gene has CDR1 LNHNV and CDR2 YYDKDF (reference sequence). The CDR3 region is CATKQGFSNQPQHF. The CDR3 DNA follows: TGTGCCACCAAACAGGGGTTTAGCAATCAGCCCCAGCATTTT.

CDR3: CASIPPGSSPLHF. CDR3 coding DNA: TGTGCCAGCATACCGCCAGGAAGTTCACCCCTCCACTTT. V usage is TRBV6-1 and J usage is TRBJ1-6; D is unresolved. Germline CDR1 and CDR2: MNHNS and SASEGT. The V end was cut by 7 bases, the J end by 9 bases, with 13 bases between. The CDR3 is made up of 13 amino acids.

The chain is built from TRBV19 and TRBJ2-4; 8 nucleotides match TRBD1. Germline CDR1 reads LNHDA; CDR2 reads SQIVND (reference sequence). Trimming removed 8 bases from V and 4 bases from J; junction bases left unmatched: 7. The CDR3 consists of 14 residues. This CDR3 reads CASSSRQGKNIQYF. CDR3 sequence (DNA): TGTGCCAGTTCCTCTAGACAGGGGAAAAACATTCAGTACTTC.

Here the CDR3 DNA reads TGTGCCAGCAGCCCGGGACTAGCTGAGACCCAGTACTTC. Protein: CASSPGLAETQYF. V usage is TRBV11-3 and J usage is TRBJ2-5; 9 bases are shared with TRBD2. V lost 5 bases, J lost 5 bases, and 3 bases stayed unmatched. This CDR3 is 13 amino acids long. Germline CDR1 and CDR2: SGHNT and YENEEA.

This sequence joins TRBV27 and TRBJ2-2; 15 positions match TRBD2. V lost 3 bases and J lost 3; bases outside the gene matches: 5. There are 18 residues in the CDR3. Germline V lookup: CDR1 MNHEY, CDR2 SMNVEV (reference sequence). The CDR3 loop is CASSLGLAGGHDTGELFF. CDR3 DNA sequence: TGTGCCAGCAGTTTGGGACTAGCGGGGGGCCACGACACCGGGGAGCTGTTTTTT.

The chain joins TRBV9 to TRBJ2-7; TRBD2 is a possible D gene (6 bases). With 4 bases removed from V and 7 bases from J, the gap between germline ends came to 18 bases. CDR3 length: 14 residues. Per the germline V gene, CDR1 is SGDLS and CDR2 is YYNGEE. This CDR3 reads CASSPGLPAGEQYF. The CDR3 DNA sequence: TGTGCCAGCAGCCCGGGACTCCCGGCGGGGGAGCAGTACTTC.

This clone occurred once. The V and J genes are TRBV5-4 and TRBJ2-3, with D possibly TRBD1 on 6 matching bases. This CDR3 spans 13 amino acids. CDR1 and CDR2 from the germline V gene are SGHNT and YYREEE (reference sequence). Trimming cost V 0 bases and J 4 bases, with 6 bases left between them. The CDR3 bases are TGTGCCAGCAGCTTGGCAGGGGCAGATACGCAGTATTTT. Amino acid sequence: CASSLAGADTQYF. Looking up the rest from reference TRBV5-4 and TRBJ2-3 gives the full variable domain: ETGVTQSPTHLIKTRGQQVTLRCSSQSGHNTVSWYQQALGQGPQFIFQYYREEENGRGNFPPRFSGLQFPNYSSELNVNALELDDSALYLCASSLAGADTQYFGPGTRLTVL.

V and J are TRBV6-1 and TRBJ1-2; TRBD1 aligns across 9 bases. CDR1 and CDR2 (germline): MNHNS, SASEGT. V lost 7 bases to trimming and J lost 7 bases; unmatched junction nucleotides: 10. This CDR3 is 14 amino acids long. The CDR3 here is CASKPRDRAFGYTF. The CDR3 bases are TGTGCCAGCAAACCCCGGGACAGGGCCTTTGGCTACACCTTC.

The chain recombines TRBV27 with TRBJ2-7; D is possibly TRBD1 (6 bases). Germline V lookup: CDR1 MNHEY, CDR2 SMNVEV (reference sequence). V lost 6 bases and J 4 bases, leaving 16 bases between the germline ends. This CDR3 region has 14 residues. The CDR3 nucleotides read TGTGCCAGCAGCCGGACAAGGACAGCTTACGAGCAGTACTTC. It is translated as CASSRTRTAYEQYF.

V gene TRBV9 combines with J gene TRBJ2-7, with D perhaps TRBD1 (6 bases). Trimming took off 3 bases at V and 1 base at J, with 11 bases between the two ends. Germline V gene lookup returns CDR1 SGDLS and CDR2 YYNGEE. There are 14 residues in the CDR3. This CDR3 reads CASSAGDRSYEQYF. CDR3 sequence (DNA): TGTGCCAGCAGCGCAGGGGATCGATCCTACGAGCAGTACTTC.

The chain joins TRBV29-1 to TRBJ2-7; no clear D gene. This CDR3 region has 13 residues. V was shortened by 4 bases and J by 0 bases, with 10 bases between the two germline ends. CDR1 is SQVTM, CDR2 ANQGSEA, per germline. CDR3 sequence reads: CSVVTAYSYEQYF. Here the CDR3 DNA reads TGCAGCGTTGTTACCGCGTACTCCTACGAGCAGTACTTC.

A single count supports this clone. The genes are TRBV7-3 and TRBJ2-7; D is undetermined. Germline CDR1 reads SGHTA; CDR2 reads FQGTGA. The CDR3 consists of 13 residues. The germline V and J ends were trimmed by 7 bases and 0 bases, with 10 bases remaining between them. The CDR3 reads CASIPGDSYEQYF. The CDR3 nucleotides are TGTGCCAGCATCCCGGGCGACTCCTACGAGCAGTACTTC.

The chain has TRBV7-6 and TRBJ2-3; 12 nucleotides line up with TRBD2. With 2 bases clipped from V and 0 bases from J, the junction kept 6 bases outside the gene matches. This CDR3 has 18 amino acids. The germline CDR1 and CDR2 sequences are SGHVS and FNYEAQ. In DNA form, the CDR3 reads TGTGCCAGCAGCTTATCGGCTAGCGGGGGGGTTAGCACAGATACGCAGTATTTT. Translating gives CASSLSASGGVSTDTQYF.

The chain is built from TRBV9 and TRBJ2-2, with D perhaps TRBD1 or TRBD2 (6 bases each). Germline CDR1 is SGDLS and CDR2 is YYNGEE. The CDR3 has 17 amino acids. Trimming removed 0 bases at V and 4 bases at J, with 16 bases between. CDR3 bases: TGTGCCAGCAGCGTAGGAAAGGGGGGCGGCCCCACCGGGGAGCTGTTTTTT. Encoded protein: CASSVGKGGGPTGELFF. The full variable domain, its missing parts supplied by reference TRBV9 and TRBJ2-2, is DSGVTQTPKHLITATGQRVTLRCSPRSGDLSVYWYQQSLDQGLQFLIQYYNGEERAKGNILERFSAQQFPDLHSELNLSSLELGDSALYFCASSVGKGGGPTGELFFGEGSRLTVL.

The genes are TRBV11-3 and TRBJ2-7; D is possibly TRBD1 (6 bases). Germline V CDR1 and CDR2: SGHNT, YENEEA. The CDR3 extends over 14 amino acids. Trimming cost V 5 bases and J 2 bases, with 13 bases left between them. The CDR3 DNA sequence: TGTGCCAGCAGCCGAACAGGGAACACCTACGAGCAGTACTTC. This gives the protein CASSRTGNTYEQYF.

The J gene is TRBJ1-2, the V gene TRBV27; no reliable D call. In germline, CDR1 is MNHEY, CDR2 SMNVEV (reference sequence). V lost 6 bases, J lost 0 bases, and 11 bases lay in between. The CDR3 is 14 residues long. The CDR3 DNA reads as TGTGCCAGCAGATTCGACGGATCTAACTATGGCTACACCTTC. As protein: CASRFDGSNYGYTF.

This clone was seen only once. The chain recombines TRBV6-5 with TRBJ1-2, with a tentative D call TRBD1 (5 bases). The germline CDR1 and CDR2 sequences are MNHEY and SVGAGI. The CDR3 runs to 14 residues. V lost 7 bases, J lost 4 bases, and 16 bases lay in between. As DNA, the CDR3 is TGTGCCAGCACCCCACGACAGAACCTCTATGGCTACACCTTC. Translated, it gives CASTPRQNLYGYTF.

This clone came up a few times. The chain joins TRBV15 to TRBJ1-6; 8 nucleotides align to TRBD1. The V segment lost 0 bases and the J segment 6 bases; nucleotides outside the gene matches: 7. CDR3 length equals 17 residues. CDR1 is LNHNV, CDR2 YYDKDF, per germline (reference sequence). The CDR3 reads CATSRDPSGGLNSPLHF. CDR3 nucleotides: TGTGCCACCAGCAGAGATCCGTCAGGGGGCCTTAATTCACCCCTCCACTTT.